One sample yielded the 21 T cell receptor beta chains listed below, sequenced in a study of T-cell memory formation after mild COVID-19. TCRdb reprocessed the 5' RACE reads with MiXCR, giving one entry per CDR3 protein. This repertoire shows 400,000 or so distinct CDR3 sequences, 20% found once; its top ten account for 7.5% to 9.5%. The sequenced sample was PBMCs or a T cell subset sorted from them (not recorded which). These receptors were obtained from an adult woman who had mild COVID-19 (a few samples of this study predate the infection). Cell type and time point are not known.

This clonotype has more than one count but fewer than ten. The chain combines TRBV6-2 or TRBV6-3 with TRBJ1-1; 8 bases match TRBD1. Germline CDR1 MNHEY, CDR2 SVGEGT. The CDR3 sequence is 15 residues long. The J segment lost 2 bases and the V segment lost 0 bases, leaving 2 bases of the junction unmatched. CDR3 nucleotide sequence: TGTGCCAGCAGTTACTCCGGGACAGGCAACACTGAAGCTTTCTTT. Protein product: CASSYSGTGNTEAFF.

V usage is TRBV20-1 and J usage is TRBJ1-5; no reliable D call. Germline CDR1 DFQATT, CDR2 SNEGSKA (reference sequence). The CDR3 is 14 amino acids. V was clipped by 3 bases and J by 0 bases, with 9 bases between them. The CDR3 sequence is CSASTPYSNQPQHF. In DNA form, the CDR3 reads TGCAGTGCTAGCACACCTTATAGCAATCAGCCCCAGCATTTT.

This clonotype was recorded a few times. The chain joins TRBV29-1 to TRBJ1-2, with a weak D call TRBD1 (5 bases). The germline V gene has CDR1 SQVTM and CDR2 ANQGSEA. V lost 7 bases and J lost 7, with 13 bases in between. The CDR3 has 11 amino acids. CDR3 bases: TGCAGCGCCCCTGCGGGGGGTGGCTACACCTTC. It codes for CSAPAGGGYTF.

This clonotype came up a few times. This rearrangement joins TRBV12-3 or TRBV12-4 to TRBJ2-7; TRBD1 is a possible D gene (6 bases). The V and J ends lost 2 bases and 12 bases respectively, with 14 bases between them. The CDR3 consists of 12 residues. DNA for the CDR3: TGTGCCAGCAGTTTAAGGGGGAGCAGGGGGTACTTC. Its protein is CASSLRGSRGYF.

This clonotype appeared a few times. The gene calls are TRBV21-1 and TRBJ1-2. TRBV21-1 is flagged as a pseudogene. The CDR3 extends over 17 amino acids. The CDR3 DNA sequence: TGTGCCAGCAGCAATTGGCCAACTCGATCCCCTAACTATGGCTACACCTTC. Amino acids: CASSNWPTRSPNYGYTF.

This sequence joins TRBV7-9 and TRBJ2-7, with no clear D. Germline V gene lookup returns CDR1 SEHNR and CDR2 FQNEAQ (reference sequence). The CDR3 extends over 12 amino acids. The V end was cut by 3 bases, the J end by 5 bases, with 8 bases between. The CDR3 region is CASSLATDEQYF. The CDR3 DNA follows: TGTGCCAGCAGCTTGGCGACGGACGAGCAGTACTTC.

This clonotype came up a few times. The chain has TRBV12-3 or TRBV12-4 and TRBJ2-7; D may correspond to TRBD1 or TRBD2 (5 bases each). The ends were cut back, 5 bases at V and 3 bases at J, with 20 bases in the middle. The CDR3 runs 16 residues. In DNA form, the CDR3 reads TGTGCCAGCAGTCGACTATCCGGGACCTTAGTCTACGAGCAGTACTTC. This gives the protein CASSRLSGTLVYEQYF.

The CDR3 bases are TGTGCCAGCAAACAGGGGGCAGGATTCGAGCAGTACTTC. It yields the protein CASKQGAGFEQYF. The chain couples TRBV6-5 to TRBJ2-7, with 9 bases fitting TRBD1. The CDR3 has 13 residues. J lost 6 bases, V lost 7 bases, and 7 bases had no gene match. Germline lookup yields CDR1 MNHEY and CDR2 SVGAGI.

This clonotype has more than one count but fewer than ten. This chain joins TRBV29-1 and TRBJ1-3; no clear D gene. V was cut by 2 bases and J by 2 bases, with 4 bases left in between. Germline V CDR1 and CDR2: SQVTM, ANQGSEA. CDR3 length equals 12 residues. Written as DNA, the CDR3 is TGCAGCGTTGAATATCCTGGAAACACCATATATTTT. It encodes CSVEYPGNTIYF.

DNA of the CDR3: TGTGCCAGCAGTGAGCTGAAGGGTATGAACACTGAAGCTTTCTTT. This codes for CASSELKGMNTEAFF. The chain is built from TRBV6-1 and TRBJ1-1; no clear D. With 3 bases removed from V and 0 bases from J, the gap between germline ends came to 11 bases. CDR1 is MNHNS and CDR2 is SASEGT in the germline V gene. This CDR3 comprises 15 residues.

The chain is built from TRBV5-5 and TRBJ2-2; 9 bases fit TRBD1. This CDR3 has 15 residues. V lost 3 bases to trimming and J lost 6 bases; unmatched junction nucleotides: 6. Per the germline V gene, CDR1 is SGHKS and CDR2 is YYEKEE (reference sequence). CDR3 protein: CASSWGQGIPGELFF. The CDR3 DNA is TGTGCCAGCAGCTGGGGACAGGGTATCCCCGGGGAGCTGTTTTTT.

This chain links TRBV7-9 with TRBJ2-1, with TRBD2 matching 10 bases. Germline values: CDR1 SEHNR, CDR2 FQNEAQ (reference sequence). V lost 5 bases to trimming and J lost 12 bases; unmatched junction nucleotides: 4. This CDR3 is 12 amino acids long. The CDR3 loop is CASSLRLAGQFF. CDR3 sequence (DNA): TGTGCCAGCAGCCTGCGACTAGCGGGGCAGTTCTTC.

This clonotype has only a few counts. The J gene is TRBJ2-4, the V gene TRBV7-2; TRBD2 matches at 10 bases. The junction had 7 bases not matched to a gene; V was cut back by 3 bases and J by 8 bases. Germline CDR1 reads SGHTA; CDR2 reads FQGNSA. The CDR3 covers 15 residues. The CDR3: CASSFVAGGIDIQYF. CDR3 bases: TGTGCCAGCAGCTTCGTAGCGGGGGGTATCGACATTCAGTACTTC.

This clonotype was seen a handful of times. This chain's CDR3 is CASSQAGGGLGNEQFF. CDR3 coding DNA: TGTGCCAGCAGCCAAGCAGGGGGCGGACTGGGCAATGAGCAGTTCTTC. The rearrangement links TRBV4-2 to TRBJ2-1, with 8 nucleotides matching TRBD1. J was trimmed by 6 bases and V by 1 base; bases with no gene match: 8. Germline-derived CDR1 and CDR2 are LGHNA and YNFKEQ. The CDR3 consists of 16 residues.

This chain uses TRBV5-5 with TRBJ1-2; D possibly corresponds to TRBD1 (6 bases). The V gene's germline CDR1 is SGHKS and CDR2 YYEKEE (reference sequence). The CDR3 contains 13 residues. The ends were cut back, 3 bases at V and 3 bases at J, with 9 bases in the middle. The CDR3 spells CASSSAGDYGYTF. The CDR3 bases are TGTGCCAGCAGCTCGGCAGGGGACTATGGCTACACCTTC.

The J gene is TRBJ1-3, the V gene TRBV6-5, with a tentative D call TRBD1 (6 bases). Looked up from germline, CDR1 is MNHEY and CDR2 is SVGAGI. Trimming removed 7 bases at V and 0 bases at J, with 16 bases between. This CDR3 has 16 amino acids. The CDR3 coding sequence is TGTGCCAGCACCCCTCGACAGGCACTCTCTGGAAACACCATATATTTT. Its translation: CASTPRQALSGNTIYF.

This clonotype was recorded a few times. The chain is built from TRBV6-5 and TRBJ1-4; D is ambiguous. Deletions cut 5 bases from V and 4 bases from J, with 5 bases between. The CDR3 has 12 residues. Per the germline V gene, CDR1 is MNHEY and CDR2 is SVGAGI. CDR3 DNA sequence: TGTGCCAGCAGTGGGTTTAATGAAAAACTGTTTTTT. This codes for CASSGFNEKLFF.

This sequence joins TRBV7-6 and TRBJ2-2, with D perhaps matching TRBD1 (5 bases). Trimming left V 1 base short and J 4 bases short, with 13 bases between. The CDR3 loop spans 16 amino acids. Looked up from germline, CDR1 is SGHVS and CDR2 is FNYEAQ. CDR3 nucleotide sequence: TGTGCCAGCAGCTTAGTGGCAGGGCCGATCACCGGGGAGCTGTTTTTT. Amino acid sequence: CASSLVAGPITGELFF.

This chain links TRBV10-3 with TRBJ2-1; 9 nucleotides agree with TRBD2. Germline lookup yields CDR1 ENHRY and CDR2 SYGVKD. V trimming: 0 bases; J trimming: 9 bases; junction bases outside the gene matches: 12. The CDR3 sequence is 17 residues long. Here the CDR3 reads CAISESKGLAGPGEQFF. The CDR3 coding sequence is TGTGCCATCAGTGAGTCCAAGGGGCTAGCGGGACCGGGTGAGCAGTTCTTC.

This clonotype has a handful of counts. The chain combines TRBV20-1 with TRBJ2-1; 12 nucleotides align to TRBD2. The CDR3 loop spans 15 amino acids. With 3 bases clipped from V and 0 bases from J, the junction kept 0 bases outside the gene matches. Germline V CDR1 and CDR2: DFQATT, SNEGSKA (reference sequence). The CDR3 is CSARTSGSSYNEQFF. CDR3 sequence (DNA): TGCAGTGCTAGGACTAGCGGGAGCTCCTACAATGAGCAGTTCTTC.

This chain uses TRBV7-9 with TRBJ2-1, with TRBD1 matching over 11 bases. With V trimmed by 5 bases and J by 9 bases, 12 bases remained unmatched. The CDR3 contains 16 residues. Germline V lookup: CDR1 SEHNR, CDR2 FQNEAQ (reference sequence). CDR3 region: CASSLRGTGGYREQFF. The CDR3 nucleotides are TGTGCCAGCAGCCTTCGGGGGACAGGGGGTTATCGTGAGCAGTTCTTC.